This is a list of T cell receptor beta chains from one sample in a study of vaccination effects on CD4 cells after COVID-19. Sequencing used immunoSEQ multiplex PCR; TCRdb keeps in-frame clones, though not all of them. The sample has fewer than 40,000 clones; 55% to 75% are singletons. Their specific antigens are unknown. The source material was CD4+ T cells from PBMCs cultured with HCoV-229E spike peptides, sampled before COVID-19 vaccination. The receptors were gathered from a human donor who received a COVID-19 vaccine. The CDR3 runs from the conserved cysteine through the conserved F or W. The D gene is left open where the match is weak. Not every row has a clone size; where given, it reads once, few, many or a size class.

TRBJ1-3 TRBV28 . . TGTGCCAGCAGTTTATCCTATCAACGAAACACCATATATTTT CASSLSYQRNTIYF
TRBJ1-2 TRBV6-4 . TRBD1 TGTGCCAGCAGTGAAGGGGGACAGCACTATGGCTACACCTTC CASSEGGQHYGYTF
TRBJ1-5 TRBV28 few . TGTGCCAGCACGGTCAGACACAATCAGCCCCAGCATTTT CASTVRHNQPQHF
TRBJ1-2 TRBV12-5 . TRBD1 TGTGCTAGTGGTTTGTATCCGACAGGGCAGGCGAATGGCTACACCTTC CASGLYPTGQANGYTF
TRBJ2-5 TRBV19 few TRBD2 TGTGCCAGTAGTCCAGGGCCGGGACTAGCGGGGTTTGAGACCCAGTACTTC CASSPGPGLAGFETQYF
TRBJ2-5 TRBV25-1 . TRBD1 TGTGCCAGCTCGGACAGGGGGCAAGGGTTGGAGACCCAGTACTTC CASSDRGQGLETQYF
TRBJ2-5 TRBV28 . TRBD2 TGTGCCAGCAGTACTCCGGGACTAGCGGCCCAAGAGACCCAGTACTTC CASSTPGLAAQETQYF
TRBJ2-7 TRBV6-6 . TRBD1 TGTGCCAGCACCCCCGGGACAGGGGCTCTCGAGCAGTACTTC CASTPGTGALEQYF
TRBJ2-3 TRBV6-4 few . TGTGCCAGCAGTGACACTAGCACAGATACGCAGTATTTT CASSDTSTDTQYF
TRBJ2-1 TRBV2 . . TGTGCCAGCAGTGCTGCTAGCCTTGATAACAATGAGCAGTTCTTC CASSAASLDNNEQFF
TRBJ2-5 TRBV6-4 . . TGTGCCAGCAGTGTCCTCCCTGGGGAGACCCAGTACTTC CASSVLPGETQYF
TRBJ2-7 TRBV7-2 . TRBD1 TGTGCCAGCAGCTCCTACAGGGGCCCCTACGAGCAGTACTTC CASSSYRGPYEQYF
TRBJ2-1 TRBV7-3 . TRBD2 TGTGCCAGCAGCTCCCGGACCCTAGCGGGGGGGATTGGGGATGAGCAGTTCTTC CASSSRTLAGGIGDEQFF
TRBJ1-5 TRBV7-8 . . TGTGCCAGCAGCTCCCGGGGTCAGCCCCAGCATTTT CASSSRGQPQHF
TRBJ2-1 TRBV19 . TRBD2 TGTGCCAGTACCTCCTTGGCCCTAGCGGGAGGGATTAATGAGCAGTTCTTC CASTSLALAGGINEQFF
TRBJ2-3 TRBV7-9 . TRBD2 TGTGCCAGCAGCCGCGCCATAGCGGGGGGGGCCGCAGATACGCAGTATTTT CASSRAIAGGAADTQYF
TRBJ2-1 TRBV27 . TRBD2 TGTGCCAGCAGTTATAACGCCCTGGGACTAGCGGGCTACAATGAGCAGTTCTTC CASSYNALGLAGYNEQFF
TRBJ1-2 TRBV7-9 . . TGTGCCAGCAGCCCCCGCGGGGGAGATGGCTACACCTTC CASSPRGGDGYTF
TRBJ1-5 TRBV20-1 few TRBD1 TGCAGTGCTAGTCAGACAGGGCGCGGCAATCAGCCCCAGCATTTT CSASQTGRGNQPQHF
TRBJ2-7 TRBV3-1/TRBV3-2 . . TGTGCCAGCAGCCAACTCGGTTCCATCGAGCAGTACTTC CASSQLGSIEQYF
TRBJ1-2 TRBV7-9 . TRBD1 TGTGCCAGCAGCTCAACGACAGGGCAGGGCTACACCTTC CASSSTTGQGYTF
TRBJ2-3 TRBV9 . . TGTGCCAGCAGCCCCCAGCCCTTTGCTCTGGGGGGCACAGATACGCAGTATTTT CASSPQPFALGGTDTQYF
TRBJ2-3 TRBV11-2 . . TGTGCCAGCAGCTTAATGGGGACGCAGTATTTT CASSLMGTQYF
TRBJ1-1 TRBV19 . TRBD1 TGTGCCACCCTACGGGTCGGGACAGGGGGGTTGAACACTGAAGCTTTCTTT CATLRVGTGGLNTEAFF